This T cell receptor (beta chain) was recovered during a study of T-cell reconstitution after alpha-beta-depleted transplantation in children. This clonotype was seen a handful of times. V was trimmed by 11 bases and J by 1 base, leaving 17 bases between them. The CDR3 consists of 14 residues. TCRbeta library preparation incorporated unique molecular identifiers. TCRdb re-analysed the PCR reads in MiXCR, keeping a single row per CDR3 protein. Altogether hundreds of thousands of distinct CDR3 sequences are present, 9.5% to 15% being singletons, with the ten largest covering about 5.4%. The sequenced sample was PBMCs from the stem cell graft donor, obtained from the stem cell graft. This chain links TRBV12-3 or TRBV12-4 with TRBJ2-5; no reliable D call. This TCR derives from a human donor who donated a stem cell graft to a child with combined immunodeficiency. CDR3 in DNA: TGTGCCTCATCTGCAGGTCAATTCCAAGAGACCCAGTACTTC. As protein: CASSAGQFQETQYF.